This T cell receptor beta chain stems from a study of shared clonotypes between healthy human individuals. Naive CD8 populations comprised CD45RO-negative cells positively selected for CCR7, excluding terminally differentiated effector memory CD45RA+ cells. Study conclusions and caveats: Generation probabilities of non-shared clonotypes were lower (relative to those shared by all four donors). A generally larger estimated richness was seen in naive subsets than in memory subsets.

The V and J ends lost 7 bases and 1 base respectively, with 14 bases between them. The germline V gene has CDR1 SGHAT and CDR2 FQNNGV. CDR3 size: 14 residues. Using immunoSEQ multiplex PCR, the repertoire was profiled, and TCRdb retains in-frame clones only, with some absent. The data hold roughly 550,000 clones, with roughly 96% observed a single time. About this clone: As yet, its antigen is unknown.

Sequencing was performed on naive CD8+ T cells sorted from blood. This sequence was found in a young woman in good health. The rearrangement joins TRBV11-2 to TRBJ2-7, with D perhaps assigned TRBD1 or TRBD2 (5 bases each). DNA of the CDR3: TGTGCCAGCACCCGTCGGGACGGGTCCTACGAGCAGTACTTC. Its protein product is CASTRRDGSYEQYF.